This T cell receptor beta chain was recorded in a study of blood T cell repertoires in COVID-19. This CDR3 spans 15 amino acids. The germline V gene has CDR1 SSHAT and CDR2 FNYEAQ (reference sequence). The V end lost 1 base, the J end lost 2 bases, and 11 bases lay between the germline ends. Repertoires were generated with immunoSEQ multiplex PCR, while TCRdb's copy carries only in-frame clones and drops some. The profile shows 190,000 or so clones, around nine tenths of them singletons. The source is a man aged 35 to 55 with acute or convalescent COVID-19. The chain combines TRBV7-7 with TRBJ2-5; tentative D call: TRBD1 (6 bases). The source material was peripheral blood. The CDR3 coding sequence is TGTGCCAGCAGCTTAGGAACGAGGGGGCAAGAGACCCAGTACTTC. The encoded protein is CASSLGTRGQETQYF.